The next 28 T cell receptor beta chains were all read from a single sample in a study of monozygotic twins with inflammatory bowel disease. Reprocessing the 5' RACE reads, TCRdb reports a single entry for every CDR3 protein and omits DNA. The sample data list about 150,000 distinct CDR3 sequences. Sequenced sample: blood. These receptors came from a human donor with ulcerative colitis or Crohn's disease, or a healthy co-twin of an affected twin (not recorded which).

The chain is built from TRBV9 and TRBJ2-1. This CDR3 has 17 residues. Germline CDR1 SGDLS, CDR2 YYNGEE. The CDR3 reads CASSVAGVGRAYNEQFF.

The chain links TRBV10-3 to TRBJ1-3; the TCRdb D gene call, TRBD1, has no DNA to confirm it. Germline assignment: CDR1 ENHRY and CDR2 SYGVKD. This CDR3 is built from 16 residues. This CDR3 is CAISEPRTGTGNTIYF.

The V call is TRBV7-7, the J call TRBJ2-3; TCRdb's assignment of TRBD1 cannot be checked, as there is no DNA. The germline gives CDR1 SSHAT, CDR2 FNYEAQ (reference sequence). This CDR3 spans 13 amino acids. The CDR3 loop is CASSSDRQDTQYF.

The chain uses TRBV19 and TRBJ1-4; TCRdb outputs TRBD1, but without DNA this stays unchecked. The germline gives CDR1 LNHDA, CDR2 SQIVND (reference sequence). The CDR3 loop spans 16 amino acids. The CDR3 sequence is CASSPDRTGENEKLFF.

V usage is TRBV19 and J usage is TRBJ2-5. The CDR3 covers 15 residues. Germline assignment: CDR1 LNHDA and CDR2 SQIVND (reference sequence). The CDR3 loop reads CASSIDRRYQETQYF.

V and J are TRBV9 and TRBJ2-1; TCRdb's D gene call, TRBD2, goes unchecked for lack of DNA. The germline CDR1 and CDR2 sequences are SGDLS and YYNGEE. The CDR3 loop spans 16 amino acids. The CDR3 is CASSVGPSGSSNEQFF.

The chain employs TRBV28 and TRBJ2-2; the D call from TCRdb, TRBD2, cannot be confirmed without DNA. CDR1 is MDHEN and CDR2 is SYDVKM in the germline V gene. The CDR3 sequence is 15 residues long. The CDR3 loop is CASSWGTYNTGELFF.

The V call is TRBV12-3 or TRBV12-4, the J call TRBJ1-4; TCRdb indicates TRBD1, and absent DNA this call remains unverified. The CDR3 is 21 residues long. The CDR3 protein is CASSLARGISQGLATNEKLFF.

The CDR3 sequence is CASSGGTLEAFF. The chain employs TRBV9 and TRBJ1-1. This CDR3 spans 12 amino acids. Germline-derived CDR1 and CDR2 are SGDLS and YYNGEE.

CDR3 residues: CSVAGGGRTEAFF. The chain is built from TRBV29-1 and TRBJ1-1; as DNA is missing, the TRBD1 call by TCRdb cannot be tested. The germline CDR1 and CDR2 sequences are SQVTM and ANQGSEA. The CDR3 covers 13 residues.

V usage is TRBV5-4 and J usage is TRBJ2-2; the D call of TRBD1 rests on TCRdb alone, since no DNA is present to check it. The CDR3 length is 15 residues. CDR1 and CDR2 from the germline V gene are SGHNT and YYREEE (reference sequence). The CDR3 here is CASSLDPGNTGELFF. Combining the CDR3 with reference TRBV5-4 and TRBJ2-2 gives the whole variable domain ETGVTQSPTHLIKTRGQQVTLRCSSQSGHNTVSWYQQALGQGPQFIFQYYREEENGRGNFPPRFSGLQFPNYSSELNVNALELDDSALYLCASSLDPGNTGELFFGEGSRLTVL.

The rearrangement joins TRBV7-9 to TRBJ2-4. Looked up from germline, CDR1 is SEHNR and CDR2 is FQNEAQ (reference sequence). The CDR3 contains 13 residues. CDR3 loop: CASSPRNKNIQYF.

The V gene is TRBV6-2 or TRBV6-3, the J gene TRBJ1-6. CDR1 and CDR2 from the germline V gene are MNHEY and SVGEGT. This CDR3 comprises 16 residues. The CDR3 is CASSFSDILNNSPLHF.

This chain joins TRBV4-1 and TRBJ2-5. The germline V gene encodes CDR1 MGHRA and CDR2 YSYEKL. The CDR3 contains 13 residues. CDR3 in amino acids: CASSQVTEETQYF.

V usage is TRBV4-2 and J usage is TRBJ2-6. Germline V gene sequence: CDR1 LGHNA, CDR2 YNFKEQ. The length of the CDR3 is 17 residues. CDR3 amino acids: CASSQDSINSGANVLTF.

The chain carries TRBV11-2 and TRBJ2-3; absent DNA, TCRdb's TRBD2 call cannot be checked. The CDR3 extends over 15 amino acids. Germline assignment: CDR1 SGHAT and CDR2 FQNNGV. The CDR3 here is CASSLGSLLTDTQYF.

The J gene is TRBJ2-2, the V gene TRBV20-1; the TRBD2 assignment by TCRdb is unverifiable without DNA. Germline V gene lookup returns CDR1 DFQATT and CDR2 SNEGSKA (reference sequence). The CDR3 loop spans 15 amino acids. CDR3 sequence: CSAPPAAGRTGELFF.

V usage is TRBV9 and J usage is TRBJ2-3; TCRdb gives TRBD2 as the D gene, but with no DNA this cannot be confirmed. CDR3 size: 16 residues. Germline V gene sequence: CDR1 SGDLS, CDR2 YYNGEE. CDR3 residues: CASSVLAGDSTDTQYF.

This chain connects TRBV20-1 to TRBJ2-7; TCRdb's assignment of TRBD1 cannot be checked, as there is no DNA. Germline assignment: CDR1 DFQATT and CDR2 SNEGSKA (reference sequence). CDR3 size: 17 residues. This CDR3 reads CSAGGAGTGRPGHEQYF.

V usage is TRBV5-1 and J usage is TRBJ2-7; with no DNA, the TCRdb D assignment of TRBD1 cannot be verified. The V gene's germline CDR1 is SGHRS and CDR2 YFSETQ. This CDR3 spans 15 amino acids. Here the CDR3 reads CASSREVDRAYEQYF.

The chain employs TRBV5-1 and TRBJ2-7; the D call from TCRdb, TRBD2, cannot be confirmed without DNA. The V gene's germline CDR1 is SGHRS and CDR2 YFSETQ. This CDR3 spans 13 amino acids. The CDR3: CASSGLAGGEQYF. The variable domain in full, with the rest retrieved from reference TRBV5-1 and TRBJ2-7, is KAGVTQTPRYLIKTRGQQVTLSCSPISGHRSVSWYQQTPGQGLQFLFEYFSETQRNKGNFPGRFSGRQFSNSRSEMNVSTLELGDSALYLCASSGLAGGEQYFGPGTRLTVT.

The gene calls are TRBV19 and TRBJ1-5. This CDR3 is built from 14 residues. From germline, CDR1 is LNHDA and CDR2 SQIVND (reference sequence). The CDR3 sequence: CASRANWGNQPQHF.

J is TRBJ2-3 and V is TRBV5-5. The CDR3 has 15 amino acids. The germline V gene encodes CDR1 SGHKS and CDR2 YYEKEE (reference sequence). This chain's CDR3 is CASSLLPITADTQYF.

The V call is TRBV5-1, the J call TRBJ2-7. Germline CDR1 reads SGHRS; CDR2 reads YFSETQ. This CDR3 is built from 15 residues. The CDR3 spells CASSLTGLSSYEQYF.

The gene calls are TRBV10-3 and TRBJ2-1. The CDR3 covers 14 residues. Looked up from germline, CDR1 is ENHRY and CDR2 is SYGVKD. The chain's CDR3 is CAIREESLANEQFF.

The genes are TRBV29-1 and TRBJ1-1; TCRdb's assignment of TRBD1 cannot be checked, as there is no DNA. Germline V gene data show CDR1 as SQVTM and CDR2 as ANQGSEA. There are 16 residues in the CDR3. CDR3 protein: CSCWGVQGVGNTEAFF. The full variable domain, completed using reference TRBV29-1 and TRBJ1-1, is SAVISQKPSRDICQRGTSLTIQCQVDSQVTMMFWYRQQPGQSLTLIATANQGSEATYESGFVIDKFPISRPNLTFSTLTVSNMSPEDSSIYLCSCWGVQGVGNTEAFFGQGTRLTVV.

The rearrangement uses TRBV7-2 and TRBJ2-2; with no DNA, the TCRdb D assignment of TRBD2 cannot be verified. Germline CDR1 SGHTA, CDR2 FQGNSA. This CDR3 region has 17 residues. CDR3 region: CASSPRSSGRAWRELFF.

The chain employs TRBV5-4 and TRBJ2-3; TCRdb's assignment of TRBD2 cannot be checked, as there is no DNA. This CDR3 has 15 amino acids. The germline V gene encodes CDR1 SGHNT and CDR2 YYREEE (reference sequence). CDR3 sequence reads: CASSFLAGEGDTQYF.